These 16 T cell receptor beta chains were sequenced from one sample in a study of T cell responses to AZD1222 COVID-19 vaccine. Generated by immunoSEQ multiplex PCR, the TCRdb table keeps only in-frame clones and is missing some. Altogether around 100,000 clones are present, under 95% being singletons, with the ten largest covering about 1.2%. The sequences come from peripheral blood, collected on day 0 of AZD1222 vaccination. The receptor set was obtained from an adult in good health.

This chain joins TRBV3-1 (or the pseudogene TRBV3-2) and TRBJ1-4; the D gene is possibly TRBD1 (6 bases). The CDR3 spans 14 residues. The V gene's germline CDR1 is LGHDT and CDR2 YNNKEL (reference sequence). V lost 11 bases and J 2 bases, leaving 15 bases between the germline ends. This CDR3 reads CASGMRGTNEKLFF. CDR3 DNA sequence: TGTGCCTCCGGAATGAGGGGGACTAATGAAAAACTGTTTTTT.

This sequence joins TRBV4-2 and TRBJ2-2; no clear D. CDR1 is LGHNA, CDR2 YNFKEQ, per germline. The ends were cut back, 3 bases at V and 2 bases at J, with 7 bases in the middle. The CDR3 has 14 residues. CDR3 region: CASSHSGNTGELFF. The CDR3 DNA is TGTGCCAGCAGCCATTCGGGCAACACCGGGGAGCTGTTTTTT.

Written as DNA, the CDR3 is TGTGCCAGTAGTATAAGTTTGGGGACAGGGGGCCGGGAGACCCAGTACTTC. Translation: CASSISLGTGGRETQYF. The V call is TRBV19, the J call TRBJ2-5; 12 nucleotides line up with TRBD1. The CDR3 extends over 17 amino acids. Germline trimming cut 2 bases from V and 5 bases from J; bases unmatched to any gene: 9. The V gene's germline CDR1 is LNHDA and CDR2 SQIVND (reference sequence).

This rearrangement joins TRBV9 to TRBJ2-2, with TRBD2 matching 14 bases. CDR1 is SGDLS, CDR2 YYNGEE, per germline. V trimming: 2 bases; J trimming: 5 bases; junction bases outside the gene matches: 5. The CDR3 contains 17 residues. In DNA form, the CDR3 reads TGTGCCAGCAGCGTGACTAGCGGGGGGGCTGATACCGGGGAGCTGTTTTTT. This encodes CASSVTSGGADTGELFF.

The table lists this clone with a count of one. The chain has TRBV27 and TRBJ2-3; no reliable D call. V was pared by 1 base and J by 4 bases, with 9 bases between. The CDR3 is made up of 14 amino acids. Germline V gene sequence: CDR1 MNHEY, CDR2 SMNVEV (reference sequence). The DNA for the CDR3 is TGTGCCAGCAGTTTATGGGCTAGTCCAGATACGCAGTATTTT. It codes for CASSLWASPDTQYF.

This chain links TRBV24-1 with TRBJ2-7; maybe TRBD2 (5 bases). V was clipped by 3 bases and J by 1 base, with 6 bases between them. CDR3 size: 13 residues. Germline V lookup: CDR1 KGHDR, CDR2 SFDVKD. The CDR3 coding sequence is TGTGCCACCAGTGATGGGAGATCCTACGAGCAGTACTTC. Amino acid sequence: CATSDGRSYEQYF.

The V call is TRBV6-1, the J call TRBJ1-2, with TRBD1 as a possible D gene (5 bases). V lost 6 bases and J 5 bases, leaving 13 bases between the germline ends. The germline gives CDR1 MNHNS, CDR2 SASEGT. CDR3 length equals 13 residues. The CDR3 protein is CASSFDSFYGYTF. CDR3 DNA: TGTGCCAGCAGCTTCGACAGTTTTTATGGCTACACCTTC.

V and J are TRBV19 and TRBJ2-5, with 14 bases that match TRBD2. This CDR3 is built from 14 residues. V dropped 5 bases and J dropped 7; count of bases not matched to a gene: 3. Germline values: CDR1 LNHDA, CDR2 SQIVND (reference sequence). CDR3 residues: CASSLGLAGGTQYF. As DNA, the CDR3 is TGTGCCAGTAGTCTAGGACTAGCGGGGGGGACCCAGTACTTC. Full variable domain (missing parts from reference TRBV19 and TRBJ2-5): DGGITQSPKYLFRKEGQNVTLSCEQNLNHDAMYWYRQDPGQGLRLIYYSQIVNDFQKGDIAEGYSVSREKKESFPLTVTSAQKNPTAFYLCASSLGLAGGTQYFGPGTRLLVL.

V is TRBV19 and J is TRBJ1-4, with 7 positions matching TRBD1. The germline gives CDR1 LNHDA, CDR2 SQIVND (reference sequence). This CDR3 region has 13 residues. Trimming at V came to 5 bases and at J to 6 bases, leaving 3 bases not matched to a gene. The CDR3 spells CASSDRVYEKLFF. The CDR3 DNA is TGTGCCAGTAGTGACAGGGTTTATGAAAAACTGTTTTTT.

The rearrangement uses TRBV7-3 and TRBJ1-1, with D possibly being TRBD1 (6 bases). Germline assignment: CDR1 SGHTA and CDR2 FQGTGA. CDR3 length: 13 residues. Trimming pared 3 bases from V and 5 bases from J, leaving 10 bases between. Here the CDR3 reads CASSLGAGTEAFF. CDR3 DNA sequence: TGTGCCAGCAGCTTGGGGGCAGGAACTGAAGCTTTCTTT.

The chain links TRBV28 to TRBJ2-6; D remains unclear. The CDR3 spans 15 residues. With 2 bases removed from V and 4 bases from J, the gap between germline ends came to 9 bases. The germline CDR1 and CDR2 sequences are MDHEN and SYDVKM. The CDR3 loop is CASSLAGGGANVLTF. Written as DNA, the CDR3 is TGTGCCAGCAGTTTAGCCGGTGGCGGGGCCAACGTCCTGACTTTC.

This rearrangement joins TRBV13 to TRBJ2-6; a possible D gene is TRBD1 (5 bases). V lost 6 bases and J 0 bases, leaving 9 bases between the germline ends. The CDR3 contains 15 residues. Germline V gives CDR1 PRHDT, CDR2 FYEKMQ (reference sequence). Here the CDR3 DNA reads TGTGCCAGCAGTATCAGGGTCTCTGGGGCCAACGTCCTGACTTTC. Translation gives CASSIRVSGANVLTF.

The genes are TRBV18 and TRBJ1-1; no reliable D call. V was cut by 3 bases and J by 4 bases, with 12 bases left in between. Germline V gives CDR1 KGHSH, CDR2 LQKENI. The CDR3 is 14 residues long. CDR3 DNA sequence: TGTGCCAGCTCACCGGCGGGGTTAGGCACTGAAGCTTTCTTT. Protein product: CASSPAGLGTEAFF.

This clone occurred once. The DNA of the CDR3 is TGTGCCAGCTCACCGGGACAGCATAATTCACCCCTCCACTTT. Translating gives CASSPGQHNSPLHF. The rearrangement uses TRBV18 and TRBJ1-6; 7 nucleotides agree with TRBD1. CDR1 and CDR2 (germline): KGHSH, LQKENI. This CDR3 has 14 amino acids. V lost 3 bases and J lost 5; bases outside the gene matches: 1.

This chain joins TRBV4-3 and TRBJ1-5, with a tentative D call TRBD1 (5 bases). The CDR3 runs to 15 residues. Germline values: CDR1 LGHNA, CDR2 YSLEER. Trimming cost V 1 base and J 5 bases, with 12 bases left between them. CDR3 region: CASSQGGGRYQPQHF. The CDR3 nucleotides read TGCGCCAGCAGCCAAGGGGGCGGTAGGTATCAGCCCCAGCATTTT.

The CDR3 DNA reads TGTGCCAGCAGCTTGATAGCGGGGGGGGCCCCTTCGGGGCAGTACTTC. It is translated as CASSLIAGGAPSGQYF. This chain connects TRBV11-2 to TRBJ2-7; 11 bases are shared with TRBD2. V shed 3 bases, J shed 9 bases, and the junction held 13 bases outside the gene matches. Germline-derived CDR1 and CDR2 are SGHAT and FQNNGV. The CDR3 has 16 amino acids.